The entry below describes one T cell receptor beta chain. Its antigen remains unknown. At one boundary the junction diverges from the germline segment, which might be a read error. Germline CDR1 is SNHLY and CDR2 is FYNNEI. This CDR3 has 11 residues. These data come from a study of cytomegalovirus exposure and HLA in healthy donors. Findings of the study overall: Researchers catalogued about 150 TCR beta chains as cytomegalovirus-associated.

Researchers ran the PCR with 60 Vbeta and 13 Jbeta primers. Using immunoSEQ multiplex PCR, the repertoire was profiled, and TCRdb retains in-frame clones only, with some absent. Counted here are about 120,000 clones, approximately 80% occurring once; the ten biggest clones make up around 0.24%. The chain has TRBV2 and TRBJ2-1; the D gene is possibly TRBD2 (6 bases). This receptor was identified in a man in his fifties or sixties in good health and CMV-seronegative. The material sequenced was PBMCs. This chain's CDR3 is CGSGAYNEQFF. DNA for the CDR3: TGCGGATCGGGGGCCTACAATGAGCAGTTCTTC.